These 31 T cell receptor beta chains were sequenced from one sample in a study of blood T cells in healthy people across ages. With a J-beta primer mix and a sample-barcoded 5' primer, a second PCR ran about 7 to 12 cycles. MiXCR, run by TCRdb on the 5' RACE reads, gives a single entry per CDR3 protein. The profile covers over 300,000 distinct CDR3 sequences, with more than 45% appearing a single time and 51% taken by the ten largest. The sequenced sample consisted of blood. Source of these receptors: a man aged 55-75 years in good health.

The J gene is TRBJ2-5, the V gene TRBV7-6; 11 nucleotides agree with TRBD1. This CDR3 has 19 amino acids. Germline lookup yields CDR1 SGHVS and CDR2 FNYEAQ. The V and J ends lost 5 bases and 4 bases, in that order; junction bases with no gene match: 18. This CDR3 is CASSLNRDRGIGHVETQYF. DNA for the CDR3: TGTGCCAGCAGCCTGAACCGGGACAGGGGGATAGGTCATGTAGAGACCCAGTACTTC.

This clonotype has only a few counts. The V gene is TRBV9, the J gene TRBJ2-3; possibly TRBD1 for D (6 bases). The germline V and J ends were trimmed by 2 bases and 3 bases, with 19 bases remaining between them. The CDR3 consists of 17 residues. CDR1 is SGDLS, CDR2 YYNGEE, per germline. This CDR3 reads CASSVTPGPQGTDTQYF. As DNA, the CDR3 is TGTGCCAGCAGCGTGACACCGGGACCCCAGGGGACAGATACGCAGTATTTT.

The chain links TRBV5-1 to TRBJ2-1, with 9 bases identical to TRBD1. Germline CDR1 and CDR2: SGHRS and YFSETQ. After removal of 4 bases from V and 4 bases from J, the junction contained 9 bases not matched to a gene. The length of the CDR3 is 16 residues. CDR3 in amino acids: CASSPTGGEKYNEQFF. As DNA, the CDR3 is TGCGCCAGCAGCCCAACAGGGGGCGAAAAGTACAATGAGCAGTTCTTC.

This clonotype was found a few times. The chain has TRBV4-3 and TRBJ1-2, with 8 bases matching TRBD1. The CDR3 is 17 residues long. From germline, CDR1 is LGHNA and CDR2 YSLEER. Losses at the gene ends were 0 bases for V and 6 bases for J; bases not matched to a gene: 12. The CDR3 nucleotides read TGCGCCAGCAGCCAAGATGGACGACTAAGGACAGGGAATGGCTACACCTTC. It is translated as CASSQDGRLRTGNGYTF.

V usage is TRBV6-2 or TRBV6-3 and J usage is TRBJ2-1, with no clear D. Per germline, CDR1 MNHEY and CDR2 SVGEGT. Trimming stripped 5 bases from V and 11 bases from J, with 10 bases between. The CDR3 totals 11 residues. The DNA of the CDR3 is TGTGCCAGCAGTATAGGGCCACAGCAGTTCTTC. Encoded protein: CASSIGPQQFF.

Many counts were recorded for this clonotype. The chain recombines TRBV6-2 or TRBV6-3 with TRBJ2-3, with D unclear. Germline lookup yields CDR1 MNHEY and CDR2 SVGEGT. V was clipped by 2 bases and J by 6 bases, with 6 bases between them. CDR3 length equals 12 residues. The CDR3 sequence is CASSYSVDTQYF. CDR3 bases: TGTGCCAGCAGTTACAGCGTCGATACGCAGTATTTT.

The J gene is TRBJ2-6, the V gene TRBV3-1; 7 nucleotides match TRBD1. CDR3 length: 15 amino acids. The germline CDR1 and CDR2 sequences are LGHDT and YNNKEL (reference sequence). With 4 bases clipped from V and 2 bases from J, the junction kept 2 bases outside the gene matches. CDR3 in DNA: TGTGCCAGCAGCCTAGGGACAGCTGGGGCCAACGTCCTGACTTTC. Protein: CASSLGTAGANVLTF.

For this clonotype: Possible read error: a much larger clone is one base away. The chain is built from TRBV4-3 and TRBJ2-1, with D possibly TRBD2 on 5 matching bases. The J call is in doubt because the DNA end fits TRBJ2-7 better. The V gene's germline CDR1 is LGHNA and CDR2 YSLEER. There are 15 residues in the CDR3. CDR3 sequence: CASSLGLSPYNEQYF. The CDR3 region has the DNA TGCGCCAGCAGCCTAGGACTTTCCCCCTACAATGAGCAGTACTTC.

This rearrangement joins TRBV7-8 to TRBJ2-1; 12 positions agree with TRBD2. CDR1 SGHVS and CDR2 FQNEAQ come from the germline V gene. This CDR3 is 15 amino acids long. V shed 5 bases, J shed 9 bases, and the junction held 8 bases outside the gene matches. In DNA, the CDR3 is TGTGCCAGCAGCGCCCCGGGACTAGCGGGTGGTGAGCAGTTCTTC. Amino acids: CASSAPGLAGGEQFF.

This chain uses TRBV3-1 with TRBJ2-3; no firm D call. Germline V gene sequence: CDR1 LGHDT, CDR2 YNNKEL (reference sequence). The ends were cut back, 6 bases at V and 8 bases at J, with 24 bases in the middle. The CDR3 covers 16 residues. CDR3 region: CASSPRSLNFGGTQYF. The CDR3 bases are TGTGCCAGCAGTCCTCGGTCCCTGAATTTTGGTGGTACGCAGTATTTT.

This clonotype was detected a few times. The CDR3 DNA is TGCAGCGTTGATACAGGGGCTACTTACAATGAGCAGTACTTC. Its protein product is CSVDTGATYNEQYF. The chain employs TRBV29-1 and TRBJ2-7, with 7 nucleotides matching TRBD1. The CDR3 consists of 14 residues. CDR1 is SQVTM, CDR2 ANQGSEA, per germline. The V and J ends lost 3 bases and 7 bases, in that order; junction bases with no gene match: 12.

V usage is TRBV29-1 and J usage is TRBJ2-3, with TRBD2 identical over 10 bases. The V segment lost 7 bases and the J segment 4 bases; nucleotides outside the gene matches: 8. Germline-derived CDR1 and CDR2 are SQVTM and ANQGSEA. CDR3 size: 14 residues. The CDR3 protein is CSGRRTSGADTQYF. CDR3 DNA sequence: TGCAGCGGCCGGAGGACTAGCGGAGCAGATACGCAGTATTTT.

The CDR3, as DNA: TGTGCCAGCAGTTTAATGGAGAGGCGGGACGTATATCAGCCCCAGCATTTT. Its translation is CASSLMERRDVYQPQHF. This sequence joins TRBV12-3 or TRBV12-4 and TRBJ1-5; D possibly corresponds to TRBD1 (5 bases). Trimming left V 2 bases short and J 5 bases short, with 19 bases between. The CDR3 is 17 residues long.

This chain joins TRBV10-3 and TRBJ1-6, with TRBD1 identical over 10 bases. V shed 10 bases, J shed 10 bases, and the junction held 7 bases outside the gene matches. CDR3 length: 13 residues. The germline V gene encodes CDR1 ENHRY and CDR2 SYGVKD. The CDR3 nucleotides read TGTGCCACCGCGACAGGGGGCGGATCACCCCTCCACTTT. Encoded protein: CATATGGGSPLHF.

This clonotype was observed a handful of times. The CDR3 region is CSARLTSGGAFGQFF. CDR3 nucleotide sequence: TGCAGTGCTAGACTAACTAGCGGGGGGGCATTCGGGCAGTTCTTC. V and J are TRBV20-1 and TRBJ2-1; 13 bases align to TRBD2. The length of the CDR3 is 15 residues. The J segment lost 12 bases and the V segment lost 2 bases, leaving 10 bases of the junction unmatched. Germline loops: CDR1 DFQATT, CDR2 SNEGSKA (reference sequence).

The chain carries TRBV6-1 and TRBJ2-4; a weak D match, TRBD2 (5 bases). The germline V gene has CDR1 MNHNS and CDR2 SASEGT. This CDR3 has 18 amino acids. Between the trimmed V and J ends, which lost 8 bases and 0 bases, there was a span of 23 bases. In DNA form, the CDR3 reads TGTGCCAGCCTCCCTGCGAGAGGGTCTCCTTTAGCCAAAAACATTCAGTACTTC. Translating it yields CASLPARGSPLAKNIQYF.

This clonotype was observed at least ten times. The chain couples TRBV20-1 to TRBJ2-5; perhaps TRBD2 as D (5 bases). V shed 1 base and J shed 3 bases, with 12 bases lying between them. This CDR3 is 14 amino acids long. CDR1 is DFQATT, CDR2 SNEGSKA, per germline (reference sequence). The CDR3 bases are TGCAGTGCTAGAGTTAACCTAGCTAAAGAGACCCAGTACTTC. Translation: CSARVNLAKETQYF.

The chain has TRBV29-1 and TRBJ2-7; D is possibly TRBD1 (6 bases). CDR3 size: 11 residues. Trimming shortened V by 7 bases and J by 6 bases, and 13 bases separated the two germline ends. In germline, CDR1 is SQVTM, CDR2 ANQGSEA. In nucleotides, the CDR3 is TGCAGCGGTTTACAGGGAGCCGAGCAGTACTTC. Its protein is CSGLQGAEQYF.

The chain employs TRBV6-5 and TRBJ2-1; 13 nucleotides align to TRBD2. Trimming at V came to 5 bases and at J to 5 bases, leaving 6 bases not matched to a gene. The CDR3 runs 16 residues. In germline, CDR1 is MNHEY, CDR2 SVGAGI. CDR3 in amino acids: CASSTGTSGIHNEQFF. Written as DNA, the CDR3 is TGTGCCAGCAGTACGGGGACTAGCGGGATCCACAATGAGCAGTTCTTC.

This clonotype was detected ten times or more. V is TRBV5-1 and J is TRBJ2-1, with D unclear. Between the trimmed V and J ends, which lost 0 bases and 8 bases, there was a span of 3 bases. From germline, CDR1 is SGHRS and CDR2 YFSETQ. The length of the CDR3 is 11 residues. The CDR3 DNA follows: TGCGCCAGCAGCTTGGATTATGAGCAGTTCTTC. This sequence encodes CASSLDYEQFF.

This chain links TRBV9 with TRBJ1-2, with 10 bases aligning to TRBD1. This CDR3 is built from 13 residues. Germline values: CDR1 SGDLS, CDR2 YYNGEE. V was clipped by 0 bases and J by 10 bases; unmatched bases: 3. CDR3 sequence reads: CASSVDRQGAYTF. The CDR3 DNA follows: TGTGCCAGCAGCGTAGATAGACAGGGGGCCTACACCTTC.

This clonotype turned up a few times. The rearrangement joins TRBV20-1 to TRBJ2-3; 9 nucleotides align to TRBD2. Trimming removed 7 bases from V and 2 bases from J; junction bases left unmatched: 7. Per germline, CDR1 DFQATT and CDR2 SNEGSKA (reference sequence). This CDR3 comprises 14 residues. The chain's CDR3 is CSGLSGGSTDTQYF. The CDR3 DNA sequence: TGCAGTGGTCTTAGCGGGGGATCCACAGATACGCAGTATTTT.

This chain uses TRBV27 with TRBJ1-6, with D possibly TRBD1 on 5 matching bases. The V end lost 5 bases, the J end lost 10 bases, and 18 bases lay between the germline ends. Germline CDR1 and CDR2: MNHEY and SMNVEV (reference sequence). The CDR3 is 15 residues long. The CDR3 loop reads CASSPRWQGDSPLHF. The CDR3 DNA is TGTGCCAGCAGTCCCCGTTGGCAGGGTGACTCACCCCTCCACTTT.

This clonotype showed up just a few times. The rearrangement uses TRBV4-2 and TRBJ1-5, with D perhaps TRBD1 (6 bases). The CDR3 extends over 15 amino acids. Deletions cut 6 bases from V and 1 base from J, with 13 bases between. Germline CDR1 and CDR2: LGHNA and YNFKEQ. This chain's CDR3 is CASRQGLRSNQPQHF. CDR3 in DNA: TGTGCCAGCAGGCAGGGGTTGCGGAGCAATCAGCCCCAGCATTTT.

This chain links TRBV13 with TRBJ1-1; D is perhaps TRBD1 (6 bases). Trimming removed 4 bases from V and 1 base from J, with 13 bases in between. The CDR3 is 15 amino acids. The germline V gene encodes CDR1 PRHDT and CDR2 FYEKMQ (reference sequence). The CDR3 protein is CASSSPDRQNTEAFF. For the CDR3, the DNA is TGTGCCAGCAGCTCCCCCGACAGGCAGAACACTGAAGCTTTCTTT.

This clonotype was detected a few times. A single base separates this from a much larger clone, so it may be a read error. J is TRBJ2-1 and V is TRBV20-1; 10 bases align to TRBD2. With the DNA end fitting TRBJ2-7 better, the J assignment may be wrong. CDR1 DFQATT and CDR2 SNEGSKA come from the germline V gene (reference sequence). The CDR3 length is 17 residues. The CDR3 nucleotides are TGCAGTGCTAGAGATCGTAGCGGGGGGAGCTCCTACAATGAGCAGTACTTC. Translating it yields CSARDRSGGSSYNEQYF.

This rearrangement joins TRBV20-1 to TRBJ2-1, with D unclear. CDR1 and CDR2 (germline): DFQATT, SNEGSKA (reference sequence). The CDR3 sequence is 12 residues long. The germline V and J ends were trimmed by 5 bases and 5 bases, with 10 bases remaining between them. For the CDR3, the DNA is TGCAGTGCTTCGGGTTGGGACAATGAGCAGTTCTTC. Residues: CSASGWDNEQFF.

V is TRBV7-9 and J is TRBJ1-6, with D perhaps TRBD1 (5 bases). This CDR3 contains 15 residues. V dropped 3 bases and J dropped 7 bases, with 13 bases sitting between them. Per germline, CDR1 SEHNR and CDR2 FQNEAQ (reference sequence). As DNA, the CDR3 is TGTGCCAGCAGCTTTGCACACGGGGGGAATTCACCCCTCCACTTT. As protein: CASSFAHGGNSPLHF.

V usage is TRBV5-6 and J usage is TRBJ2-7; D uncertain. Looked up from germline, CDR1 is SGHDT and CDR2 is YYEEEE. V lost 3 bases and J lost 2, with 12 bases in between. The CDR3 spans 14 residues. The CDR3 DNA is TGTGCCAGCAGCTCCTGGGGTCCAACCTACGAGCAGTACTTC. Translation gives CASSSWGPTYEQYF.

Ten or more counts support this clonotype. For the CDR3, the DNA is TGTGCCAGCAGCCAAGACGTGAGCGACACGGGGAACTACAATGAGCAGTTCTTC. This codes for CASSQDVSDTGNYNEQFF. The rearrangement joins TRBV4-2 to TRBJ2-1; weak D call: TRBD2 (5 bases). The V gene lost 0 bases and the J gene lost 3 bases, with 18 bases spanning the gap. The length of the CDR3 is 18 residues. Germline V gene lookup returns CDR1 LGHNA and CDR2 YNFKEQ.

The table lists this clonotype with many counts. The chain carries TRBV25-1 and TRBJ1-6, with 9 bases fitting TRBD1. With 6 bases clipped from V and 10 bases from J, the junction kept 7 bases outside the gene matches. From germline, CDR1 is MGHDK and CDR2 SYGVNS. The CDR3 has 14 amino acids. Written as DNA, the CDR3 is TGTGCCAGCAGAAGGGACAGGGTGGGGTCACCCCTCCACTTT. Encoded protein: CASRRDRVGSPLHF.